The clone carrying this T cell receptor (beta chain) has only a few counts. Its antigen is not identified. 60 Vbeta and 13 Jbeta primers were used in PCR. The assay was immunoSEQ multiplex PCR, and TCRdb's table has in-frame clones only and misses some. The sample includes 150,000 to 200,000 clones, about 70% of them seen just once. This record comes from a study of cytomegalovirus exposure and HLA in healthy donors. Study outcomes and limitations: It was confirmed in vitro that a few of the CMV-associated chains were specific for CMV antigens. A later analysis linked a missense variant in DCLRE1C to the trimming of TCR beta V and J genes. The study recorded 164 TCR beta chains that were cytomegalovirus-associated.

What was sequenced was PBMCs. This TCR was sampled from a male donor in good health and CMV-seronegative.

CDR3 in amino acids: CASSPGQGTYEQYF. The CDR3 coding sequence is TGCGCCAGCAGCCCGGGACAGGGAACCTACGAGCAGTACTTC. The V and J genes are TRBV4-3 and TRBJ2-7; TRBD1 matches at 9 bases. The junction had 3 bases not matched to a gene; V was cut back by 4 bases and J by 2 bases. CDR3 length: 14 amino acids. Germline V gene data show CDR1 as LGHNA and CDR2 as YSLEER.